The clone carrying this T cell receptor (beta chain) came up many times. Its antigen remains unknown. Germline V gene sequence: CDR1 GTSNPN, CDR2 SVGIG (reference sequence). The CDR3 consists of 14 residues. Trimming took off 1 base at V and 0 bases at J, with 7 bases between the two ends. The data belong to a study of T cells in Graves' hyperthyroidism and ophthalmopathy. Study in general: At initial diagnosis, before any treatment had begun, peripheral blood was obtained. Study conclusions and caveats: Within blood appeared most thyroid clonotypes that had expanded above 0.001.

Among the patients, aged 18 to 65, hyperthyroidism was newly diagnosed and had lasted under 2 months. Amplification of TCR beta CDR3 regions was performed using RNA transcripts as template. The HTBI set primed first-round TCR CDR3 RT-PCR. TCRdb processed the multiplex PCR reads anew with MiXCR; each CDR3 protein has one entry. The sample contains roughly 200,000 distinct CDR3 sequences, around 16% of which appear only once. The sample taken for sequencing was blood. The V call is TRBV30, the J call TRBJ2-1, with D perhaps assigned TRBD1 or TRBD2 (5 bases each). This TCR derives from a woman aged 45-65 years with Graves' hyperthyroidism. CDR3 sequence reads: CAWSAGTSYNEQFF. The CDR3 DNA reads as TGTGCCTGGAGTGCCGGGACCTCCTACAATGAGCAGTTCTTC.